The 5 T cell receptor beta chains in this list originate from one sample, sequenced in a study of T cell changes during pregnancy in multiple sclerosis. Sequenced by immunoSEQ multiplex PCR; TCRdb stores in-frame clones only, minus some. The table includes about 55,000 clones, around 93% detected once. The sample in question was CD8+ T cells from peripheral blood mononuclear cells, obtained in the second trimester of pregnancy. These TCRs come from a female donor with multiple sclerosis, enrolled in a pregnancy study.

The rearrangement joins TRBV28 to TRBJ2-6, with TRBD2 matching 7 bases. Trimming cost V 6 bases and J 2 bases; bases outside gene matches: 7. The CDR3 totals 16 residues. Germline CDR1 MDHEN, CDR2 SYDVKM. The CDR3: CASSLMGGPGANVLTF. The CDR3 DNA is TGTGCCAGCAGCCTCATGGGAGGGCCTGGGGCCAACGTCCTGACTTTC.

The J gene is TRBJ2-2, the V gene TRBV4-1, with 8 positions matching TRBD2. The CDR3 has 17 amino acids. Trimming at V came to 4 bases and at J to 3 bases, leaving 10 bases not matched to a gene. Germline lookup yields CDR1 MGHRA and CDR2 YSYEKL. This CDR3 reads CASSLISGEGYTGELFF. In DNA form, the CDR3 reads TGCGCCAGCAGCCTTATTAGCGGGGAGGGCTACACCGGGGAGCTGTTTTTT.

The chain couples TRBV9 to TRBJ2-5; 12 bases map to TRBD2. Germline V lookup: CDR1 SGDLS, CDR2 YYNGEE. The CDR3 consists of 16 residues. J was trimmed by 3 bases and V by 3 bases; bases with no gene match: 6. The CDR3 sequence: CASSAGTSGYKETQYF. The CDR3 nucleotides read TGTGCCAGCAGCGCCGGGACTAGCGGGTATAAAGAGACCCAGTACTTC.

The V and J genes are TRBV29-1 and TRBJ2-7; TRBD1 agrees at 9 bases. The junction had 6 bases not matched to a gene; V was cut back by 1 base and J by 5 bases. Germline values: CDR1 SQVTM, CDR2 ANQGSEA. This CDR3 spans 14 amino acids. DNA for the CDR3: TGCAGCGTTGAAGGTCCGGGACAGGGCAACGAGCAGTACTTC. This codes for CSVEGPGQGNEQYF.

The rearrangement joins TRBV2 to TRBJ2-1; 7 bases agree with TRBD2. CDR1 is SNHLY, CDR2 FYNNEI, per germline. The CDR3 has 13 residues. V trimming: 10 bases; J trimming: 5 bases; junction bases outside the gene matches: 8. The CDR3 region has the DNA TGTGCCAACGAAAGACTAGCCCACAATGAGCAGTTCTTC. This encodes CANERLAHNEQFF.